This T cell receptor (beta chain) was sequenced during a study of response to subunit inactivated influenza vaccine. With respect to this clonotype: Its antigen is not known.

Study-level points and caveats: Each seasonal flu vaccination may recruit only limited new T cells, authors suggested.

V was clipped by 1 base and J by 6 bases; unmatched bases: 13. Germline CDR1 LGHNA, CDR2 YNFKEQ. The CDR3 extends over 17 amino acids. TCRdb re-analysed the RT-PCR reads in MiXCR, keeping a single row per CDR3 protein. The data show about 650,000 distinct CDR3 sequences, more than 15% seen once. The V and J genes are TRBV4-2 and TRBJ2-3, with TRBD2 identical over 7 bases. This TCR was sampled from a middle-aged man who received an inactivated influenza vaccine. The input for sequencing was PBMCs from blood, taken approximately 12 days after vaccination. This chain's CDR3 is CASSQGGAGGFRDTQYF. The CDR3 nucleotides are TGTGCCAGCAGCCAAGGAGGAGCCGGGGGGTTTAGGGATACGCAGTATTTT.